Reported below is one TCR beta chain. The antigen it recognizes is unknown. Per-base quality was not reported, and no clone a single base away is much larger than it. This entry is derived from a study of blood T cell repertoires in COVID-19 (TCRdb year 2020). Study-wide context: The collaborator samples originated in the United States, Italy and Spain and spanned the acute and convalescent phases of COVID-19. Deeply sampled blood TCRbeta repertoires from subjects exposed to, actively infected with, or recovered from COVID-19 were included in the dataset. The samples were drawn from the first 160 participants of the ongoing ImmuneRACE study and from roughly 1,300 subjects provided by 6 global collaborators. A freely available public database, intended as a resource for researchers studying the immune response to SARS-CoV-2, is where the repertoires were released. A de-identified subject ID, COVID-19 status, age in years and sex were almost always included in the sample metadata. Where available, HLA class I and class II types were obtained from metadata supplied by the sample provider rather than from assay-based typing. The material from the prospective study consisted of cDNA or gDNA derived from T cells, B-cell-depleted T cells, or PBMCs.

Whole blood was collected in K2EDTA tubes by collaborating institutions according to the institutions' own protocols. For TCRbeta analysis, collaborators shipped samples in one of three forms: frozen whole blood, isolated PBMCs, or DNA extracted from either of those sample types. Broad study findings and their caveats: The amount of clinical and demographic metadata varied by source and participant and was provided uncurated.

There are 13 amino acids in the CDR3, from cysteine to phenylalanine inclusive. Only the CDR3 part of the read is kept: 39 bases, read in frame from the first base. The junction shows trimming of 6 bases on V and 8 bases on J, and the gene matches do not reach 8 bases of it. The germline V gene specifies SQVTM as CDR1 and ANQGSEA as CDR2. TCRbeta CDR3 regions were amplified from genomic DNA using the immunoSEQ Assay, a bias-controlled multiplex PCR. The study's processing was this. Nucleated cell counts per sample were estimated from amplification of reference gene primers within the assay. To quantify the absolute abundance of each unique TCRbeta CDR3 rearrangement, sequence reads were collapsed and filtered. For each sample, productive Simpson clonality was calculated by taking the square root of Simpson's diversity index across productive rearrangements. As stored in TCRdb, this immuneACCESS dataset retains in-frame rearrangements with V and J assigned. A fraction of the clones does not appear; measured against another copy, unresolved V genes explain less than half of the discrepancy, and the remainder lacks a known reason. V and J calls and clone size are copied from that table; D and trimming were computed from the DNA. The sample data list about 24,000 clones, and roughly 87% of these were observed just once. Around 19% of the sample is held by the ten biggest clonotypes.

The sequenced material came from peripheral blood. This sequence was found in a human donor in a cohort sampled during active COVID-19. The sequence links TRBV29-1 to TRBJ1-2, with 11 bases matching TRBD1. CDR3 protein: CSVEKDRGHGYTF. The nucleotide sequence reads TGCAGCGTCGAAAAGGACAGGGGGCACGGCTACACCTTC.